Shown below are 23 T cell receptor beta chains from a single sample sequenced in a study of spatial heterogeneity in lung cancer. Findings and caveats of the study: Counts of expanded alpha and beta TCRs within tumors tracked the tumor nonsynonymous mutation count.

These receptors lack a known antigen. Each CDR3 protein is one row after TCRdb ran MiXCR on the 5' RACE reads. The data show some 1,600 distinct CDR3 sequences, with more than 20% seen just once and more than 9% held by the top ten. Time point specified: sample taken at primary tumor resection. Sample: lung tumor tissue, taken at surgery. These receptors came from a female donor with early-stage non-small cell lung cancer.

This clonotype came up many times. The chain uses TRBV5-1 and TRBJ2-5; D is possibly TRBD2 (6 bases). The CDR3 is made up of 14 amino acids. Germline CDR1 reads SGHRS; CDR2 reads YFSETQ. V gave up 1 base and J gave up 1 base, with 8 bases separating them. Here the CDR3 reads CASSLLATQETQYF. Here the CDR3 DNA reads TGCGCCAGCAGCTTGCTAGCGACCCAAGAGACCCAGTACTTC.

By frequency in the sample, this clonotype is medium-sized. The chain is built from TRBV5-1 and TRBJ2-7, with TRBD2 matching over 9 bases. Germline trimming cut 4 bases from V and 3 bases from J; bases unmatched to any gene: 8. Germline CDR1 is SGHRS and CDR2 is YFSETQ. The CDR3 consists of 15 residues. The CDR3: CASSPPYSGSYEQYF. The CDR3 DNA follows: TGCGCCAGCAGCCCTCCTTATAGCGGGAGCTACGAGCAGTACTTC. Full variable domain (missing parts from reference TRBV5-1 and TRBJ2-7): KAGVTQTPRYLIKTRGQQVTLSCSPISGHRSVSWYQQTPGQGLQFLFEYFSETQRNKGNFPGRFSGRQFSNSRSEMNVSTLELGDSALYLCASSPPYSGSYEQYFGPGTRLTVT.

This clonotype qualifies as large. The chain links TRBV10-3 to TRBJ2-3; D possibly corresponds to TRBD2 (6 bases). This CDR3 comprises 14 residues. Trimming took 3 bases from V and 2 from J, leaving 9 bases between them. Germline V lookup: CDR1 ENHRY, CDR2 SYGVKD. The CDR3 DNA follows: TGTGCCATCAGTGATGGCGGGACCACAGATACGCAGTATTTT. Its translation: CAISDGGTTDTQYF.

This clonotype is deemed large (0.1 to 1%). The chain uses TRBV6-2 or TRBV6-3 and TRBJ1-1; 8 bases fit TRBD1. J was trimmed by 5 bases and V by 7 bases; bases with no gene match: 9. Germline CDR1 reads MNHEY; CDR2 reads SVGEGT. This CDR3 region has 14 residues. CDR3 in amino acids: CASTEQGGGTEAFF. The CDR3 DNA is TGTGCCAGCACCGAACAGGGGGGGGGAACTGAAGCTTTCTTT.

By sample fraction, this clonotype is medium-sized. The rearrangement joins TRBV7-6 to TRBJ2-2; 8 positions match TRBD2. V trimming: 5 bases; J trimming: 0 bases; junction bases outside the gene matches: 11. Germline-derived CDR1 and CDR2 are SGHVS and FNYEAQ. This CDR3 comprises 18 residues. CDR3 sequence reads: CASSAREREFANTGELFF. As DNA, the CDR3 is TGTGCCAGCAGCGCCAGGGAGCGGGAGTTCGCGAACACCGGGGAGCTGTTTTTT.

This clonotype is classed as medium-sized. The rearrangement uses TRBV29-1 and TRBJ2-7, with 10 positions matching TRBD1. Germline V gives CDR1 SQVTM, CDR2 ANQGSEA. V shed 3 bases, J shed 2 bases, and the junction held 7 bases outside the gene matches. This CDR3 is built from 15 residues. DNA for the CDR3: TGCAGCGTTGACCCGTCCGGGACAGGGGCCTACGAGCAGTACTTC. Translated, it gives CSVDPSGTGAYEQYF.

V is TRBV20-1 and J is TRBJ1-4; D unresolved. The CDR3 consists of 15 residues. V was pared by 4 bases and J by 0 bases, with 12 bases between. Germline CDR1 reads DFQATT; CDR2 reads SNEGSKA (reference sequence). CDR3: CSATQTLSTNEKLFF. The CDR3 coding sequence is TGCAGTGCTACCCAGACACTATCAACTAATGAAAAACTGTTTTTT.

This clonotype is large within its sample. The chain has TRBV7-8 and TRBJ1-6, with a possible D match to TRBD1 (5 bases). Germline CDR1 is SGHVS and CDR2 is FQNEAQ. This CDR3 spans 15 amino acids. V gave up 2 bases and J gave up 7 bases, with 12 bases separating them. The CDR3 bases are TGTGCCAGCAGCTTATACCGGGACCCCAATTCACCCCTCCACTTT. It codes for CASSLYRDPNSPLHF.

The genes are TRBV15 and TRBJ1-2; D uncertain. There are 12 residues in the CDR3. Germline assignment: CDR1 LNHNV and CDR2 YYDKDF (reference sequence). V was pared by 6 bases and J by 4 bases, with 9 bases between. The CDR3 bases are TGTGCCACCAGATCAGAGGGCTATGGCTACACCTTC. It encodes CATRSEGYGYTF.

The chain is built from TRBV5-4 and TRBJ2-7; no clear D. CDR1 SGHNT and CDR2 YYREEE come from the germline V gene (reference sequence). The CDR3 contains 14 residues. The V end was cut by 3 bases, the J end by 2 bases, with 12 bases between. The CDR3 DNA reads TGTGCCAGCAGCTCCCTAGACGGCACCTACGAGCAGTACTTC. Residues: CASSSLDGTYEQYF.

By share, this clonotype ranks as medium-sized. This chain uses TRBV3-1 with TRBJ2-5; TRBD2 aligns across 7 bases. J lost 3 bases, V lost 3 bases, and 19 bases had no gene match. Per germline, CDR1 LGHDT and CDR2 YNNKEL (reference sequence). This CDR3 contains 19 residues. This CDR3 reads CASSHLQGTSGIGEETQYF. The DNA of the CDR3 is TGTGCCAGCAGCCATTTACAAGGGACCAGCGGGATCGGGGAAGAGACCCAGTACTTC.

By share, this clonotype ranks as medium-sized. V and J are TRBV20-1 and TRBJ2-7; D possibly uses TRBD1 or TRBD2 (5 bases each). The CDR3 consists of 12 residues. The germline gives CDR1 DFQATT, CDR2 SNEGSKA (reference sequence). The germline V and J ends were trimmed by 3 bases and 5 bases, with 11 bases remaining between them. CDR3: CSASVGENEQYV. The CDR3 bases are TGCAGTGCTAGCGTGGGGGAAAACGAGCAGTACGTC.

The V call is TRBV7-9, the J call TRBJ2-5; D gene ambiguous. The length of the CDR3 is 16 residues. Germline assignment: CDR1 SEHNR and CDR2 FQNEAQ (reference sequence). V was shortened by 4 bases and J by 5 bases, with 20 bases between the two germline ends. The CDR3 reads CASSYPLRSGRETQYF. The CDR3 bases are TGTGCCAGCAGCTACCCTTTACGGTCCGGCCGGGAGACCCAGTACTTC.

By proportion, this clonotype is medium-sized. CDR3 bases: TGTGCCAGCAGCGTAAGACAGGGCGATAGCAATCAGCCCCAGCATTTT. Amino acids: CASSVRQGDSNQPQHF. V gene TRBV7-8 combines with J gene TRBJ1-5; 7 nucleotides line up with TRBD1. The V and J ends lost 5 bases and 0 bases, in that order; junction bases with no gene match: 7. This CDR3 has 16 amino acids. Germline lookup yields CDR1 SGHVS and CDR2 FQNEAQ.

In its sample, this clonotype is medium-sized. The V call is TRBV6-1, the J call TRBJ2-7, with a possible D match to TRBD1 (6 bases). Germline assignment: CDR1 MNHNS and CDR2 SASEGT. V shed 4 bases and J shed 6 bases, with 10 bases lying between them. This CDR3 has 12 amino acids. The CDR3 DNA reads as TGTGCCAGCAGTGTTCGACAGGTCGAGCAGTACTTC. This translates into CASSVRQVEQYF.

Judged by abundance, this clonotype is medium-sized. This rearrangement joins TRBV7-3 to TRBJ2-3; 11 nucleotides match TRBD1. CDR1 and CDR2 from the germline V gene are SGHTA and FQGTGA. CDR3 length: 17 amino acids. V was clipped by 5 bases and J by 4 bases; unmatched bases: 11. The CDR3 region has the DNA TGTGCCAGCAGCGCTGAATGGCCGGGACAGGGGGCAGATACGCAGTATTTT. Translated, it gives CASSAEWPGQGADTQYF.

This sequence joins TRBV27 and TRBJ2-5; D uncertain. There are 13 residues in the CDR3. The germline gives CDR1 MNHEY, CDR2 SMNVEV (reference sequence). The V gene lost 2 bases and the J gene lost 4 bases, with 8 bases spanning the gap. Here the CDR3 reads CASSLGWGETQYF. The CDR3 nucleotides are TGTGCCAGCAGTTTAGGTTGGGGAGAGACCCAGTACTTC.

This clonotype was seen a single time. V and J are TRBV30 and TRBJ2-3, with D possibly matching TRBD1 (6 bases). Germline V gene lookup returns CDR1 GTSNPN and CDR2 SVGIG (reference sequence). The V end was cut by 5 bases, the J end by 0 bases, with 9 bases between. The CDR3 is made up of 13 amino acids. CDR3 protein: CAWGTYSTDTQYF. The CDR3 region has the DNA TGTGCCTGGGGGACATATAGCACAGATACGCAGTATTTT.

By proportion, this clonotype is medium-sized. The V gene is TRBV7-2, the J gene TRBJ1-2, with D uncertain. With 2 bases removed from V and 1 base from J, the gap between germline ends came to 8 bases. CDR3 length equals 14 residues. Germline V gene sequence: CDR1 SGHTA, CDR2 FQGNSA. The CDR3 is CASSLRQDNYGYTF. CDR3 coding DNA: TGTGCCAGCAGCTTAAGGCAGGATAACTATGGCTACACCTTC.

This clonotype is labeled medium-sized (0.01 to 0.1%). The chain carries TRBV9 and TRBJ1-4; D remains ambiguous. Looked up from germline, CDR1 is SGDLS and CDR2 is YYNGEE. Trimming pared 4 bases from V and 5 bases from J, leaving 15 bases between. There are 15 residues in the CDR3. Here the CDR3 DNA reads TGTGCCAGCAGCCCCCACAGTAACCCGAATGAAAAACTGTTTTTT. Translation: CASSPHSNPNEKLFF.

There are a few counts of this clonotype. This chain joins TRBV11-2 and TRBJ2-1; TRBD2 is a possible D gene (5 bases). The CDR3 is 14 residues long. Germline CDR1 SGHAT, CDR2 FQNNGV. Trimming left V 1 base short and J 6 bases short, with 10 bases between. Here the CDR3 DNA reads TGTGCCAGCAGCTTAGTTGGAGGAGCCAATGAGCAGTTCTTC. This codes for CASSLVGGANEQFF. Supplemented by reference TRBV11-2 and TRBJ2-1, the full variable domain reads EAGVAQSPRYKIIEKRQSVAFWCNPISGHATLYWYQQILGQGPKLLIQFQNNGVVDDSQLPKDRFSAERLKGVDSTLKIQPAKLEDSAVYLCASSLVGGANEQFFGPGTRLTVL.

Notes on this clonotype: Being one base from a much bigger clone, this may be a read error. The chain employs TRBV20-1 and TRBJ2-5; D remains ambiguous. Looked up from germline, CDR1 is DFQATT and CDR2 is SNEGSKA (reference sequence). The CDR3 consists of 8 residues. Between the trimmed V and J ends, which lost 7 bases and 7 bases, there was a span of 4 bases. CDR3 residues: CSDGTQYF. The CDR3 DNA sequence: TGCAGTGACGGGACCCAGTACTTC.

This clonotype was observed a handful of times. The chain has TRBV20-1 and TRBJ2-7; 7 bases map to TRBD2. Germline values: CDR1 DFQATT, CDR2 SNEGSKA (reference sequence). J was trimmed by 4 bases and V by 3 bases; bases with no gene match: 9. The CDR3 has 14 amino acids. The CDR3 coding sequence is TGCAGTGCTAGCCCCCATGGCGGGGGATACGAGCAGTACTTC. Translated, it gives CSASPHGGGYEQYF.